The 21 T cell receptor beta chains listed next were all sequenced from one sample in a study of T cell responses to AZD1222 COVID-19 vaccine. Assay: immunoSEQ multiplex PCR; the TCRdb copy retains only in-frame clones and omits some. Of more than 85,000 clones listed, more than 75% are singletons. The material was peripheral blood, obtained on day 0 of AZD1222 vaccination. All receptors come from an adult in good health.

The chain has TRBV2 and TRBJ2-2, with D possibly being TRBD1 or TRBD2 (5 bases each). Trimming stripped 4 bases from V and 4 bases from J, with 13 bases between. CDR3 length: 15 amino acids. From germline, CDR1 is SNHLY and CDR2 FYNNEI. The CDR3, as DNA: TGTGCCAGCAGTGGTCGTGGGGCGGGCACCGGGGAGCTGTTTTTT. It yields the protein CASSGRGAGTGELFF.

The chain uses TRBV19 and TRBJ1-4; D uncertain. Germline V gene lookup returns CDR1 LNHDA and CDR2 SQIVND (reference sequence). The CDR3 length is 14 residues. Trimming left V 3 bases short and J 10 bases short, with 15 bases between. The CDR3 loop reads CASSILLYGGKLFF. CDR3 in DNA: TGTGCCAGTAGTATTCTCCTTTACGGCGGAAAACTGTTTTTT.

The V call is TRBV19, the J call TRBJ2-1, with D possibly being TRBD1 or TRBD2 (5 bases each). Trimming shortened V by 7 bases and J by 3 bases, and 13 bases separated the two germline ends. The CDR3 covers 14 residues. CDR1 LNHDA and CDR2 SQIVND come from the germline V gene (reference sequence). For the CDR3, the DNA is TGTGCCAGTACCATGGGGGACCGCTACAATGAGCAGTTCTTC. This gives the protein CASTMGDRYNEQFF.

This clone is a singleton in its sample. The chain uses TRBV4-2 and TRBJ2-7; tentative D call: TRBD1 (6 bases). This CDR3 comprises 15 residues. Germline V CDR1 and CDR2: LGHNA, YNFKEQ. Between the trimmed V and J ends, which lost 1 base and 2 bases, there was a span of 12 bases. The CDR3 region is CASSQVAGVAYEQYF. CDR3 coding DNA: TGTGCCAGCAGCCAAGTCGCAGGGGTCGCCTACGAGCAGTACTTC.

The V call is TRBV28, the J call TRBJ1-1; D unclear. The CDR3 extends over 14 amino acids. CDR1 MDHEN and CDR2 SYDVKM come from the germline V gene. V was cut by 6 bases and J by 5 bases, with 16 bases left in between. CDR3 loop: CASRPPGVGTEAFF. CDR3 DNA sequence: TGTGCCAGCAGACCCCCCGGGGTAGGTACTGAAGCTTTCTTT.

J is TRBJ1-2 and V is TRBV6-5, with 7 bases lining up with TRBD1. CDR1 and CDR2 (germline): MNHEY, SVGAGI. The V gene end was trimmed by 7 bases and the J gene end by 8 bases; junction bases not matched to a gene: 7. The length of the CDR3 is 12 residues. CDR3 DNA sequence: TGTGCCAGCACGACAGGGTTCGGCGGCTACACCTTC. Amino acids: CASTTGFGGYTF.

CDR3 sequence (DNA): TGTGCCAGCAGGCCGCCCCCGGGACAGGGTTTGGAGTCCTATGGCTACACCTTC. Translating gives CASRPPPGQGLESYGYTF. The genes are TRBV5-6 and TRBJ1-2; 9 bases align to TRBD1. This CDR3 is built from 18 residues. Germline loops: CDR1 SGHDT, CDR2 YYEEEE. V lost 5 bases to trimming and J lost 4 bases; unmatched junction nucleotides: 18.

This chain connects TRBV5-6 to TRBJ1-6; D possibly corresponds to TRBD1 (6 bases). The CDR3 runs to 16 residues. V lost 4 bases to trimming and J lost 7 bases, with 18 bases between them. The germline gives CDR1 SGHDT, CDR2 YYEEEE. The CDR3 DNA follows: TGTGCCAGCAGCCCTTCTACAGGGAAGACCAATTCACCCCTCCACTTT. It yields the protein CASSPSTGKTNSPLHF.

This clone was picked up one time. This chain joins TRBV18 and TRBJ2-3, with D unresolved. The CDR3 has 15 amino acids. Germline CDR1 is KGHSH and CDR2 is LQKENI. V lost 5 bases, J lost 0 bases, and 12 bases lay in between. As DNA, the CDR3 is TGTGCCAGCTCATCCAGCGTTCCTAGCACAGATACGCAGTATTTT. It is translated as CASSSSVPSTDTQYF.

The chain recombines TRBV10-3 with TRBJ2-3; a weak D match, TRBD2 (6 bases). Trimming took off 8 bases at V and 1 base at J, with 16 bases between the two ends. This CDR3 comprises 15 residues. Germline V gene data show CDR1 as ENHRY and CDR2 as SYGVKD. The CDR3 coding sequence is TGTGCCATCGGGGGTTCTAGCGCGGGCACAGATACGCAGTATTTT. It yields the protein CAIGGSSAGTDTQYF.

The V gene is TRBV11-3, the J gene TRBJ2-1; possible D gene TRBD2, 6 bases. The CDR3 length is 13 residues. From germline, CDR1 is SGHNT and CDR2 YENEEA. Trimming cost V 1 base and J 9 bases, with 10 bases left between them. The CDR3: CASSLVTGGEQFF. CDR3 sequence (DNA): TGTGCCAGCAGCTTAGTAACCGGGGGTGAGCAGTTCTTC.

V gene TRBV30 combines with J gene TRBJ1-1, with D unclear. Germline V gene sequence: CDR1 GTSNPN, CDR2 SVGIG (reference sequence). V was clipped by 2 bases and J by 6 bases, with 13 bases between them. The CDR3 runs to 13 residues. CDR3 residues: CAWSKAYQSEAFF. The CDR3, as DNA: TGTGCCTGGAGTAAGGCTTACCAGTCTGAAGCTTTCTTT.

V and J are TRBV6-6 and TRBJ2-3, with 11 nucleotides matching TRBD2. The V segment lost 6 bases and the J segment 5 bases; nucleotides outside the gene matches: 7. Germline V gene data show CDR1 as MNHNY and CDR2 as SVGAGI (reference sequence). The CDR3 is 15 residues long. CDR3 nucleotide sequence: TGTGCCAGCAGCTTTAGCGGGGGGGCCAGAGATACGCAGTATTTT. Translation: CASSFSGGARDTQYF.

The chain has TRBV4-1 and TRBJ1-2, with D tentatively TRBD1 (5 bases). The CDR3 length is 15 residues. Trimming took off 0 bases at V and 1 base at J, with 9 bases between the two ends. CDR1 is MGHRA, CDR2 YSYEKL, per germline. The CDR3 sequence: CASSQEGQGNYGYTF. The CDR3, as DNA: TGCGCCAGCAGCCAAGAGGGGCAGGGTAACTATGGCTACACCTTC.

The V gene is TRBV7-8, the J gene TRBJ1-6, with TRBD1 as a possible D gene (5 bases). Germline values: CDR1 SGHVS, CDR2 FQNEAQ. The CDR3 sequence is 16 residues long. Between the trimmed V and J ends, which lost 0 bases and 10 bases, there was a span of 16 bases. CDR3 residues: CASSLADKASGSPLHF. The CDR3 nucleotides are TGTGCCAGCAGCTTAGCGGACAAAGCGTCAGGGTCACCCCTCCACTTT.

The rearrangement uses TRBV24-1 and TRBJ1-2; D not resolved. The ends were cut back, 3 bases at V and 4 bases at J, with 8 bases in the middle. Germline V gives CDR1 KGHDR, CDR2 SFDVKD. The CDR3 runs to 13 residues. Here the CDR3 DNA reads TGTGCCACCAGTGATCCGGGCGGCTATGGCTACACCTTC. Translated, it gives CATSDPGGYGYTF.

V usage is TRBV5-1 and J usage is TRBJ1-2, with unresolved D. With 4 bases removed from V and 2 bases from J, the gap between germline ends came to 18 bases. The CDR3 is made up of 16 amino acids. Per germline, CDR1 SGHRS and CDR2 YFSETQ. CDR3 loop: CASSRVREMNNYGYTF. CDR3 coding DNA: TGCGCCAGCAGCCGCGTGAGGGAGATGAACAACTATGGCTACACCTTC.

The chain is built from TRBV6-5 and TRBJ2-1; D ambiguous. V dropped 4 bases and J dropped 5 bases, with 12 bases sitting between them. From germline, CDR1 is MNHEY and CDR2 SVGAGI. The CDR3 length is 14 residues. CDR3 protein: CASSFPTDDNEQFF. CDR3 bases: TGTGCCAGCAGTTTTCCGACGGACGACAATGAGCAGTTCTTC.

The V and J genes are TRBV7-8 and TRBJ2-3; D possibly corresponds to TRBD1 (5 bases). Germline values: CDR1 SGHVS, CDR2 FQNEAQ. V dropped 5 bases and J dropped 2 bases, with 11 bases sitting between them. This CDR3 comprises 14 residues. CDR3 sequence: CASSNRRFTDTQYF. CDR3 DNA sequence: TGTGCCAGCAGCAACAGGAGATTCACAGATACGCAGTATTTT.

The chain joins TRBV6-5 to TRBJ1-4; D is perhaps TRBD1 (5 bases). V lost 10 bases and J 6 bases, leaving 18 bases between the germline ends. The CDR3 length is 14 residues. CDR1 MNHEY and CDR2 SVGAGI come from the germline V gene. CDR3 nucleotides: TGTGCCACCCACGGGGGTACGGTTGATGAAAAACTGTTTTTT. Its translation: CATHGGTVDEKLFF.

The V and J genes are TRBV11-1 and TRBJ2-2, with no clear D. Germline assignment: CDR1 SGHAT and CDR2 FQDESV (reference sequence). Between the trimmed V and J ends, which lost 4 bases and 6 bases, there was a span of 12 bases. The CDR3 covers 14 residues. The CDR3 nucleotides read TGTGCCAGCAGCTCGACCGGTCTGTCCGGGGAGCTGTTTTTT. This codes for CASSSTGLSGELFF.